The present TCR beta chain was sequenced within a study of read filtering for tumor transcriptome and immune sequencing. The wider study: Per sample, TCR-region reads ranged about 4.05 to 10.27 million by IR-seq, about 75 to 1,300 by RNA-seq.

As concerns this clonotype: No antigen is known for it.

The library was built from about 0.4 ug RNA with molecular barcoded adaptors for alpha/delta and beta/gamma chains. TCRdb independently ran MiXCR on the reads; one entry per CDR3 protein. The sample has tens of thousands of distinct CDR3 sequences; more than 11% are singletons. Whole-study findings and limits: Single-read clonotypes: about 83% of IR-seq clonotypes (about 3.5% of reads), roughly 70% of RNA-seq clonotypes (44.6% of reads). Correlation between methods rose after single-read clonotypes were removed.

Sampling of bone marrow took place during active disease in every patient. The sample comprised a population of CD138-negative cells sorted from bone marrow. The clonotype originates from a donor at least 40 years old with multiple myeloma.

The CDR3 DNA reads TGTGCCAGCAGTTTGGGGACAGGGGTTCGGGGGAACACTGAAGCTTTCTTT. Amino acid sequence: CASSLGTGVRGNTEAFF. The chain links TRBV12-3 or TRBV12-4 to TRBJ1-1; 10 bases are shared with TRBD1. The CDR3 has 17 residues. Trimming cost V 3 bases and J 1 base; bases outside gene matches: 8.